This TCR beta chain was documented in a study of blood T cell repertoires in COVID-19. The germline gives CDR1 LGHNA, CDR2 YNFKEQ. J lost 4 bases, V lost 0 bases, and 3 bases had no gene match. CDR3 size: 15 residues. Method: immunoSEQ multiplex PCR; TCRdb's copy keeps in-frame clones and lacks some. The data hold fewer than 700,000 clones, with 85% to 90% observed a single time. The material sequenced was peripheral blood. The chain combines TRBV4-2 with TRBJ1-5; 7 bases agree with TRBD1. The origin of this receptor is a woman between 45 and 60 years old with COVID-19, enrolled during active disease. The CDR3 sequence: CASSQDGQENQPQHF. The CDR3 bases are TGTGCCAGCAGCCAAGATGGACAGGAGAATCAGCCCCAGCATTTT.